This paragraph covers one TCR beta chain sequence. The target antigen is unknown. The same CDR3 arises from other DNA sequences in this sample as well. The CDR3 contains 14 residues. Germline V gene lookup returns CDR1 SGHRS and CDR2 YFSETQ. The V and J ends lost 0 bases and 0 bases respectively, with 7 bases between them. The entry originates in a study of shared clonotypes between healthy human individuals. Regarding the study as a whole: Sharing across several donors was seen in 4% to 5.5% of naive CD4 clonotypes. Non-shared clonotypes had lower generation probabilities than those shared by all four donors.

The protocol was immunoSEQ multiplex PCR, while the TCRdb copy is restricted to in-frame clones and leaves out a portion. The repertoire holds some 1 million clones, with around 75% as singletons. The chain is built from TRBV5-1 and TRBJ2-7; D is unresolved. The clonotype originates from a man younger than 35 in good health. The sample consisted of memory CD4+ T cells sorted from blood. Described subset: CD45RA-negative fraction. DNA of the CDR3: TGCGCCAGCAGCTTGGTGGCCAGCTCCTACGAGCAGTACTTC. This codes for CASSLVASSYEQYF.